This entry is about one TCR beta chain. Antigen unknown. This record belongs to a study of cytomegalovirus exposure and HLA in healthy donors. Study-wide results and limits: Reports state that TCR beta sequences accurately predicted most subjects' HLA-A and HLA-B alleles. Most sequenced TCRs were rare (though some public TCRs occurred in many donors).

13 Jbeta primers and 60 Vbeta primers were used for the PCR. This table comes from immunoSEQ multiplex PCR, and its TCRdb copy is limited to in-frame clones, with some not included. The data show about 100,000 clones, with more than 60% seen just once and roughly 7.3% held by the top ten. The CDR3 sequence is 16 residues long. The V gene end was trimmed by 5 bases and the J gene end by 2 bases; junction bases not matched to a gene: 3. The V gene's germline CDR1 is LNHDA and CDR2 SQIVND (reference sequence). The TCR originated in a man in his forties or fifties in good health and CMV-seropositive. The chain combines TRBV19 with TRBJ2-2; 12 positions agree with TRBD2. The source material was PBMCs. In DNA, the CDR3 is TGTGCCAGTAGTGCTAGCGGGGGGGTAAACACCGGGGAGCTGTTTTTT. Its translation: CASSASGGVNTGELFF.